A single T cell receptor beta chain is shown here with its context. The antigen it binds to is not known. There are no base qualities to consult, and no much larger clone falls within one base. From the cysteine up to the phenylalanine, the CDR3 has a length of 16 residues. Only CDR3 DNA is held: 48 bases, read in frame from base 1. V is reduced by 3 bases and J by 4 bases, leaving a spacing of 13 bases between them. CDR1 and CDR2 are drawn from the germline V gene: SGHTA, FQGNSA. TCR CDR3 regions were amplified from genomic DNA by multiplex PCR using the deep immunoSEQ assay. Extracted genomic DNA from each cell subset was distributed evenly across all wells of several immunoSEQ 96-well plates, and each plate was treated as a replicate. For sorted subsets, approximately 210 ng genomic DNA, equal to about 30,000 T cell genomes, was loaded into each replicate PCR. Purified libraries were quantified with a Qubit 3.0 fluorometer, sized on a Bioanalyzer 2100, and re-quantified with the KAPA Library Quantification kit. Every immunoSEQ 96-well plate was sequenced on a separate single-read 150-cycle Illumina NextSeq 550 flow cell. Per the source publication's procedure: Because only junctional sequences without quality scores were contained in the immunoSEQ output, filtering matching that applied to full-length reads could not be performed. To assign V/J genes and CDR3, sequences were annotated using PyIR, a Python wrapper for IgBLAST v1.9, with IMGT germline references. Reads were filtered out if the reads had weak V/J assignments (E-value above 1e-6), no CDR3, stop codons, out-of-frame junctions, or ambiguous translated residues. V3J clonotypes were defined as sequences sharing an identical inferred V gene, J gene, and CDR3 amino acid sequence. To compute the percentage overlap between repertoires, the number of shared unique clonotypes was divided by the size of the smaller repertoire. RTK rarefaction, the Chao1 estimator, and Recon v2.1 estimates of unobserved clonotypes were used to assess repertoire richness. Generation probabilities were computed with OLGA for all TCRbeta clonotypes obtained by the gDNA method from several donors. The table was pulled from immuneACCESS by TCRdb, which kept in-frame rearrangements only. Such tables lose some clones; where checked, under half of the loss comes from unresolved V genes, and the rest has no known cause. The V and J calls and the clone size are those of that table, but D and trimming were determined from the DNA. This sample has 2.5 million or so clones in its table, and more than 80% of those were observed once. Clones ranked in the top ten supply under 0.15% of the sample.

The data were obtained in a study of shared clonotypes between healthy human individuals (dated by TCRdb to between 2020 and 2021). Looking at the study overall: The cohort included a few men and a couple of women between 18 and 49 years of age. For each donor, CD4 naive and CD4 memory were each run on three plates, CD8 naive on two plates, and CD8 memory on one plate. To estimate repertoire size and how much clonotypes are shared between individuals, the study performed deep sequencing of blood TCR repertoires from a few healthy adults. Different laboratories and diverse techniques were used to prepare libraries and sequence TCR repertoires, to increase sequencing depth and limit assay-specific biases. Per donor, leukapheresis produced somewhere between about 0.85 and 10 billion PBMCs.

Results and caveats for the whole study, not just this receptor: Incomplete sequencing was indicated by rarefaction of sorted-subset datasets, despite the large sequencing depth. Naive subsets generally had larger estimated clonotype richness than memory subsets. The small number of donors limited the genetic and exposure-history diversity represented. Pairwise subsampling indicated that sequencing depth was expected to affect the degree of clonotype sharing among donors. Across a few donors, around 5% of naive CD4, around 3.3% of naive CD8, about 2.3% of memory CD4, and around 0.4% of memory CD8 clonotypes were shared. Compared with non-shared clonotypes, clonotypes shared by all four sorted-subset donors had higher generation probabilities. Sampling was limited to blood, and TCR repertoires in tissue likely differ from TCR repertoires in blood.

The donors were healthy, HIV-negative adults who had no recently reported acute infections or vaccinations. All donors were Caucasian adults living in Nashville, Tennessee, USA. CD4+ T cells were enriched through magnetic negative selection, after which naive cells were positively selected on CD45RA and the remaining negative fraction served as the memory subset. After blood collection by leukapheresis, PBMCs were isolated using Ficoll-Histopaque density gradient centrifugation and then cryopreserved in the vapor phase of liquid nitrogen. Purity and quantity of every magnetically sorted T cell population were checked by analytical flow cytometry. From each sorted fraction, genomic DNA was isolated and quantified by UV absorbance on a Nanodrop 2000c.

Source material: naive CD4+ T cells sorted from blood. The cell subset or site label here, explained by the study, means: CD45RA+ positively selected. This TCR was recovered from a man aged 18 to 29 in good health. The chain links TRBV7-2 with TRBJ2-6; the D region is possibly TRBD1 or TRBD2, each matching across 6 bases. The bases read TGTGCCAGCAGCTTTGGGGGCGGGAAAGGGGCCAACGTCCTGACTTTC. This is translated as CASSFGGGKGANVLTF.